The rows below give T cell receptor beta chains drawn from one sample of a study of cytomegalovirus exposure and HLA in healthy donors. The repertoire was sequenced with immunoSEQ multiplex PCR; TCRdb's copy has only in-frame clones and lacks some. This table has roughly 120,000 clones, roughly nine tenths appearing once. Sequencing was done on a sample of PBMCs. The receptor set was obtained from a woman aged 18 to 35 in good health and CMV-seronegative. Each CDR3 is given with its conserved first and last residue. The order of the fields is clone size, J gene, D gene, V gene, CDR3 length, CDR3 protein, CDR3 DNA. D genes are given only for firm matches. Size is stated for part of the rows, as once, few or many counts, or as a class when the clone is expanded.

clone_size: NA
j_call: TRBJ2-1
d_call: NA
v_call: TRBV27
cdr3_length: 14
cdr3_aa: CASSRLLPGGEQFF
cdr3_nt: TGTGCCAGCAGCCGCCTGCTCCCCGGCGGTGAGCAGTTCTTC

clone_size: NA
j_call: TRBJ2-7
d_call: NA
v_call: TRBV7-3
cdr3_length: 15
cdr3_aa: CASSLNAGTVYEQYF
cdr3_nt: TGTGCCAGCAGCTTAAATGCGGGGACCGTCTACGAGCAGTACTTC

clone_size: NA
j_call: TRBJ1-3
d_call: NA
v_call: TRBV7-8
cdr3_length: 15
cdr3_aa: CASSPPGSSGNTIYF
cdr3_nt: TGTGCCAGCAGCCCCCCGGGGAGCTCTGGAAACACCATATATTTT

clone_size: NA
j_call: TRBJ1-5
d_call: TRBD1
v_call: TRBV19
cdr3_length: 18
cdr3_aa: CASSPGLRGLYSNQPQHF
cdr3_nt: TGTGCCAGTAGTCCGGGGCTGAGGGGGCTGTATAGCAATCAGCCCCAGCATTTT

clone_size: NA
j_call: TRBJ2-7
d_call: TRBD1
v_call: TRBV6-5
cdr3_length: 13
cdr3_aa: CASSQQGGGEQYF
cdr3_nt: TGTGCCAGCAGTCAACAGGGGGGCGGCGAGCAGTACTTC

clone_size: NA
j_call: TRBJ1-1
d_call: NA
v_call: TRBV7-3
cdr3_length: 14
cdr3_aa: CASSLTGATTEAFF
cdr3_nt: TGTGCCAGCAGCTTAACAGGGGCCACCACTGAAGCTTTCTTT

clone_size: NA
j_call: TRBJ2-7
d_call: TRBD1
v_call: TRBV11-2
cdr3_length: 16
cdr3_aa: CASSLVRTGNSYEQYF
cdr3_nt: TGTGCCAGCAGCTTAGTCAGGACAGGGAACTCCTACGAGCAGTACTTC

clone_size: NA
j_call: TRBJ2-3
d_call: TRBD1
v_call: TRBV7-2
cdr3_length: 15
cdr3_aa: CASSLQGASTDTQYF
cdr3_nt: TGTGCCAGCAGCTTACAGGGGGCGAGCACAGATACGCAGTATTTT

clone_size: NA
j_call: TRBJ1-2
d_call: NA
v_call: TRBV27
cdr3_length: 14
cdr3_aa: CASSLREDLGGYTF
cdr3_nt: TGTGCCAGCAGTTTACGGGAAGATCTTGGTGGCTACACCTTC

clone_size: NA
j_call: TRBJ2-7
d_call: TRBD1
v_call: TRBV5-6
cdr3_length: 14
cdr3_aa: CASSPGQITYEQYF
cdr3_nt: TGTGCCAGCAGCCCGGGACAGATCACCTACGAGCAGTACTTC

clone_size: once
j_call: TRBJ2-2
d_call: NA
v_call: TRBV7-3
cdr3_length: 15
cdr3_aa: CASSATGSTTGELFF
cdr3_nt: TGTGCCAGCAGCGCCACCGGGTCTACAACCGGGGAGCTGTTTTTT

clone_size: few
j_call: TRBJ2-7
d_call: NA
v_call: TRBV19
cdr3_length: 13
cdr3_aa: CASSGEASYEQYF
cdr3_nt: TGTGCCAGTAGTGGTGAAGCGTCCTACGAGCAGTACTTC

clone_size: NA
j_call: TRBJ1-1
d_call: TRBD1
v_call: TRBV5-4
cdr3_length: 15
cdr3_aa: CASRRDSGLNTEAFF
cdr3_nt: TGTGCCAGCAGGCGGGACAGCGGACTGAACACTGAAGCTTTCTTT

clone_size: NA
j_call: TRBJ2-5
d_call: NA
v_call: TRBV5-1
cdr3_length: 12
cdr3_aa: CASSYREETQYF
cdr3_nt: TGCGCCAGCAGCTACAGGGAAGAGACCCAGTACTTC

clone_size: NA
j_call: TRBJ1-1
d_call: NA
v_call: TRBV27
cdr3_length: 15
cdr3_aa: CASSLSSRGNTEAFF
cdr3_nt: TGTGCCAGCAGTTTATCGAGTAGGGGTAATACTGAAGCTTTCTTT

clone_size: NA
j_call: TRBJ2-1
d_call: NA
v_call: TRBV7-2
cdr3_length: 15
cdr3_aa: CASSLYDSFYGEQFF
cdr3_nt: TGTGCCAGCAGCTTATATGATTCTTTTTACGGTGAGCAGTTCTTC

clone_size: NA
j_call: TRBJ2-5
d_call: NA
v_call: TRBV20-1
cdr3_length: 11
cdr3_aa: CSARTRETQYF
cdr3_nt: TGCAGTGCTAGGACCAGGGAGACCCAGTACTTC

clone_size: NA
j_call: TRBJ2-3
d_call: NA
v_call: TRBV7-2
cdr3_length: 12
cdr3_aa: CASSFRADTQYF
cdr3_nt: TGTGCCAGCAGCTTCAGGGCAGATACGCAGTATTTT

clone_size: once
j_call: TRBJ2-2
d_call: TRBD2
v_call: TRBV2
cdr3_length: 14
cdr3_aa: CASGREDNTGELFF
cdr3_nt: TGTGCCAGCGGGCGGGAGGACAACACCGGGGAGCTGTTTTTT

clone_size: NA
j_call: TRBJ2-1
d_call: TRBD1
v_call: TRBV18
cdr3_length: 15
cdr3_aa: CASSPFPGQENEQFF
cdr3_nt: TGTGCCAGCTCACCGTTTCCGGGACAGGAGAATGAGCAGTTCTTC

clone_size: NA
j_call: TRBJ2-5
d_call: NA
v_call: TRBV7-3
cdr3_length: 15
cdr3_aa: CASSVRGAVQETQYF
cdr3_nt: TGTGCCAGCAGCGTCCGGGGGGCCGTACAAGAGACCCAGTACTTC

clone_size: once
j_call: TRBJ1-2
d_call: NA
v_call: TRBV5-6
cdr3_length: 13
cdr3_aa: CASSLGQSYGYTF
cdr3_nt: TGTGCCAGCAGCCTGGGACAAAGCTATGGCTACACCTTC

clone_size: NA
j_call: TRBJ1-1
d_call: NA
v_call: TRBV7-9
cdr3_length: 12
cdr3_aa: CASSLYSGEAFF
cdr3_nt: TGTGCCAGCAGCTTATACAGTGGTGAAGCTTTCTTT

clone_size: NA
j_call: TRBJ1-3
d_call: TRBD1
v_call: TRBV4-2
cdr3_length: 16
cdr3_aa: CASSQEAGGGQDTIYF
cdr3_nt: TGTGCCAGCAGCCAAGAGGCAGGGGGCGGTCAAGACACCATATATTTT

clone_size: NA
j_call: TRBJ2-7
d_call: TRBD1
v_call: TRBV9
cdr3_length: 16
cdr3_aa: CASSVVDRVGLGEQYF
cdr3_nt: TGTGCCAGCAGCGTAGTGGACAGGGTCGGGCTGGGCGAGCAGTACTTC

clone_size: NA
j_call: TRBJ2-7
d_call: NA
v_call: TRBV5-1
cdr3_length: 12
cdr3_aa: CASSLSGSEQYF
cdr3_nt: TGCGCCAGCAGCTTGTCCGGGTCCGAGCAGTACTTC

clone_size: few
j_call: TRBJ2-7
d_call: NA
v_call: TRBV20-1
cdr3_length: 11
cdr3_aa: CSAPEDYEQYF
cdr3_nt: TGCAGTGCTCCAGAGGACTACGAGCAGTACTTC

clone_size: NA
j_call: TRBJ1-4
d_call: NA
v_call: TRBV7-2
cdr3_length: 15
cdr3_aa: CASSLHSGVNEKLFF
cdr3_nt: TGTGCCAGCAGCCTTCACTCAGGGGTCAACGAAAAACTGTTTTTT

clone_size: NA
j_call: TRBJ1-5
d_call: NA
v_call: TRBV7-2
cdr3_length: 15
cdr3_aa: CASSLWAAINQPQHF
cdr3_nt: TGTGCCAGCAGCTTATGGGCAGCCATCAATCAGCCCCAGCATTTT

clone_size: NA
j_call: TRBJ2-5
d_call: TRBD2
v_call: TRBV5-1
cdr3_length: 15
cdr3_aa: CASSLLGTTQETQYF
cdr3_nt: TGCGCCAGCAGCTTGTTGGGGACTACTCAAGAGACCCAGTACTTC

clone_size: once
j_call: TRBJ2-7
d_call: TRBD2
v_call: TRBV6-1
cdr3_length: 15
cdr3_aa: CASSEVSGGAYEQYF
cdr3_nt: TGTGCCAGCAGTGAAGTGAGCGGGGGGGCGTACGAGCAGTACTTC

clone_size: NA
j_call: TRBJ1-4
d_call: TRBD1
v_call: TRBV5-4
cdr3_length: 14
cdr3_aa: CASSEGQLNEKLFF
cdr3_nt: TGTGCCAGCAGCGAGGGACAGCTTAATGAAAAACTGTTTTTT

clone_size: NA
j_call: TRBJ2-3
d_call: NA
v_call: TRBV9
cdr3_length: 15
cdr3_aa: CASTSSAGDTDTQYF
cdr3_nt: TGTGCCAGCACCTCGTCGGCAGGGGACACAGATACGCAGTATTTT

clone_size: NA
j_call: TRBJ1-5
d_call: TRBD1
v_call: TRBV11-2
cdr3_length: 14
cdr3_aa: CASSSTGGNQPQHF
cdr3_nt: TGTGCCAGCAGCTCGACAGGGGGCAATCAGCCCCAGCATTTT

clone_size: NA
j_call: TRBJ2-2
d_call: NA
v_call: TRBV7-9
cdr3_length: 16
cdr3_aa: CASSLAVGGNTGELFF
cdr3_nt: TGTGCCAGCAGCTTAGCGGTCGGGGGGAACACCGGGGAGCTGTTTTTT

clone_size: once
j_call: TRBJ1-1
d_call: NA
v_call: TRBV6-1
cdr3_length: 12
cdr3_aa: CASITGLTEAFF
cdr3_nt: TGTGCCAGCATAACAGGGTTGACTGAAGCTTTCTTT

clone_size: NA
j_call: TRBJ2-7
d_call: NA
v_call: TRBV7-2
cdr3_length: 14
cdr3_aa: CASSLRTGPNEQYF
cdr3_nt: TGTGCCAGCAGCTTAAGGACTGGCCCTAACGAGCAGTACTTC

clone_size: NA
j_call: TRBJ2-1
d_call: NA
v_call: TRBV7-7
cdr3_length: 15
cdr3_aa: CASSFFPTTYNEQFF
cdr3_nt: TGTGCTAGCAGCTTCTTCCCTACTACCTACAATGAGCAGTTCTTC

clone_size: once
j_call: TRBJ1-6
d_call: NA
v_call: TRBV27
cdr3_length: 13
cdr3_aa: CASSRDRYSPLHF
cdr3_nt: TGTGCCAGCAGTCGGGATAGGTATTCACCCCTCCACTTT

clone_size: once
j_call: TRBJ2-7
d_call: TRBD1
v_call: TRBV7-2
cdr3_length: 15
cdr3_aa: CASSFRDRGLYEQYF
cdr3_nt: TGTGCCAGCAGCTTCCGGGACAGGGGGCTTTACGAGCAGTACTTC

clone_size: NA
j_call: TRBJ2-7
d_call: NA
v_call: TRBV19
cdr3_length: 13
cdr3_aa: CAIHPCGSYEQYF
cdr3_nt: TGTGCCATCCACCCCTGCGGCTCCTACGAGCAGTACTTC

clone_size: NA
j_call: TRBJ1-1
d_call: TRBD1
v_call: TRBV6-4
cdr3_length: 13
cdr3_aa: CASRQGVNTEAFF
cdr3_nt: TGTGCCAGCCGACAGGGGGTGAACACTGAAGCTTTCTTT

clone_size: NA
j_call: TRBJ2-1
d_call: NA
v_call: TRBV14
cdr3_length: 15
cdr3_aa: CASSLSRGIYNEQFF
cdr3_nt: TGTGCCAGCAGCCTATCTAGGGGGATATACAATGAGCAGTTCTTC